Listed below are T cell receptor beta chains from one sample, sequenced in a study of T-cell memory formation after mild COVID-19. TCRdb reprocessed the 5' RACE reads with MiXCR, giving one entry per CDR3 protein. The sample includes just over 400,000 distinct CDR3 sequences, roughly a quarter of them seen just once. The sample comprised PBMCs or a T cell subset sorted from them (not recorded which). The source of these receptors is an adult woman who had mild COVID-19 (a few samples of this study predate the infection). Cell type and time point are not known. Each CDR3 is given with its conserved first and last residue. The D gene is left open where the match is weak. Size is omitted from some rows. Given values are once, few, many or a class for expanded clones.

TRBV6-5,few,TRBJ1-2,TRBD1,TGTGCCAGCAGTTACCCTTCACAGGGGGCGCGAGGCTACACCTTC,CASSYPSQGARGYTF
TRBV20-1,NA,TRBJ1-5,NA,TGCAGTGCCAGGGATGTCTCACCCGCCAAATATAGCAATCAGCCCCAGCATTTT,CSARDVSPAKYSNQPQHF
TRBV5-6,NA,TRBJ1-5,NA,TGTGCCAGCAGCACAAGAGCGCAGCCCCAGCATTTT,CASSTRAQPQHF
TRBV20-1,NA,TRBJ2-1,NA,TGCAGTGCTCACCGACAATTGGAGCAGTTCTTC,CSAHRQLEQFF
TRBV20-1,NA,TRBJ2-2,NA,TGCAGTGCTAGTTCCGGGGGCACCGGGGAGCTGTTTTTT,CSASSGGTGELFF
TRBV20-1,few,TRBJ2-7,TRBD2,TGCAGTGCTAGAGCCCTCCTACTAGCGGGAGATTTTCTCTCCGAGCAGTACTTC,CSARALLLAGDFLSEQYF
TRBV12-3/TRBV12-4,few,TRBJ2-2,TRBD1,TGTGCCAGCAGCCGCGGGACAGGGTCAGGCGGGGAGCTGTTTTTT,CASSRGTGSGGELFF
TRBV6-5,NA,TRBJ2-7,NA,TGTGCCAGCACCCCGAATGGGGGTAACACACTCTACGAGCAGTACTTC,CASTPNGGNTLYEQYF
TRBV3-1,NA,TRBJ1-1,NA,TGTGCCAGCAGCCTCGGAAAGGGAGGTGAAGCTTTCTTT,CASSLGKGGEAFF
TRBV5-5,many,TRBJ2-5,TRBD1,TGTGCCAGCAGCTACGACAGGGCCCAAGAGACCCAGTACTTC,CASSYDRAQETQYF
TRBV5-1,NA,TRBJ1-1,NA,TGCGCCAGCAGCTTGGCCAGTGACAGAATTGTCCCTGAAGCTTTCTTT,CASSLASDRIVPEAFF
TRBV20-1,NA,TRBJ2-5,NA,TGCAGTGCTGACAGTGTGTCCGGGGGAAAAGAGACCCAGTACTTC,CSADSVSGGKETQYF
TRBV20-1,NA,TRBJ1-2,TRBD1,TGCAGTGCTACTCCAGGGGGCGGCCTGTATGGCTACACCTTC,CSATPGGGLYGYTF
TRBV6-4,NA,TRBJ1-3,NA,TGTGCCAGCAGTGCTGAGTCTGGAAACACCATATATTTT,CASSAESGNTIYF
TRBV14,NA,TRBJ2-1,TRBD1,TGTGCCAGCAGCCTATGGACAGGGGGTTCAAATGAGCAGTTCTTC,CASSLWTGGSNEQFF
TRBV2,few,TRBJ2-3,NA,TGTGCCAGCAATGCCGGGTCCCCAACTAGCACAGATACGCAGTATTTT,CASNAGSPTSTDTQYF
TRBV5-1,few,TRBJ2-7,NA,TGCGCCAGCAGCTTGGATCAGGGACGGACCTACGAGCAGTACTTC,CASSLDQGRTYEQYF
TRBV18,NA,TRBJ2-5,NA,TGTGCCAGCTCACCGATAGGGGTAATGCAAGAGACCCAGTACTTC,CASSPIGVMQETQYF
TRBV6-6,NA,TRBJ1-5,NA,TGTGCCAGCAGCTCCTCCTCCCCCGCTCAGCCCCAGCATTTT,CASSSSSPAQPQHF
TRBV6-2/TRBV6-3,few,TRBJ2-2,NA,TGTGCCAGCAGTTACCGGACAGCGAACACCGGGGAGCTGTTTTTT,CASSYRTANTGELFF
TRBV9,NA,TRBJ2-7,NA,TGTGCCAGCAGCGAGGGGGGGTACTCCTACGAGCAGTACTTC,CASSEGGYSYEQYF
TRBV6-5,NA,TRBJ2-3,NA,TGTGCCAGCAACGACCAGCGAAGCACAGATACGCAGTATTTT,CASNDQRSTDTQYF
TRBV12-3/TRBV12-4,NA,TRBJ2-7,TRBD2,TGTGCCAGCACTGATTCTAGCGGGGGCTCCTACGAGCAGTACTTC,CASTDSSGGSYEQYF
TRBV9,NA,TRBJ1-5,NA,TGTGCCAGCAGCGTGGGTACTAGGACCGATCAGCCCCAGCATTTT,CASSVGTRTDQPQHF
TRBV30,NA,TRBJ1-2,NA,TGTGCCTGGAGTGTAACGGGGCCAGGCTACACCTTC,CAWSVTGPGYTF
TRBV5-1,NA,TRBJ2-7,TRBD1,TGCGCCAGCAGCTGGGGACAGGCGGGTACCTACGAGCAGTACTTC,CASSWGQAGTYEQYF
TRBV15,NA,TRBJ2-5,NA,TGTGCCACCAGCAGAGAGGCAGGTCACGGGGAGACCCAGTACTTC,CATSREAGHGETQYF
TRBV10-3,NA,TRBJ2-7,TRBD2,TGTGCCATCAGTGTCGGGGGGGATCGTTACGAGCAGTACTTC,CAISVGGDRYEQYF
TRBV29-1,NA,TRBJ2-3,NA,TGCAGCGCATCCCCCCCCTCGGCAGATACGCAGTATTTT,CSASPPSADTQYF
TRBV7-2,many,TRBJ2-5,NA,TGTGCCAGCAGCTTACAGGCGGGAGAGACCCAGTACTTC,CASSLQAGETQYF
TRBV11-2,many,TRBJ2-1,NA,TGTGCCAGCAGCTCAACATCAGCCTACAATGAGCAGTTCTTC,CASSSTSAYNEQFF
TRBV20-1,few,TRBJ2-3,NA,TGCAGCGATGAAACACTCACAGATACGCAGTATTTT,CSDETLTDTQYF
TRBV24-1,few,TRBJ2-5,NA,TGTGCCACCTCAGATCTAAGGGGAGAGACCCAGTACTTC,CATSDLRGETQYF
TRBV5-1,many,TRBJ2-1,NA,TGCGCCAGCAGTCCGGGCATCAATGAGCAGTTCTTC,CASSPGINEQFF
TRBV6-4,few,TRBJ2-1,TRBD2,TGTGCCAGCAGTGTGCTAGCGGGACACAATGAGCAGTTCTTC,CASSVLAGHNEQFF
TRBV4-2,few,TRBJ1-1,NA,TGTGCCAGCAGCCCCGGGACGTTTGAAGCTTTCTTT,CASSPGTFEAFF
TRBV9,NA,TRBJ2-5,NA,TGTGCCAGCAGCGTAGATGCGGGATCTAAAGAGACCCAGTACTTC,CASSVDAGSKETQYF
TRBV7-9,NA,TRBJ2-1,TRBD2,TGTGCCAGCAGCCGAAGCGGGGGGGACTATATTTACAATGAGCAGTTCTTC,CASSRSGGDYIYNEQFF
TRBV20-1,NA,TRBJ2-7,TRBD1,TGCAGTGCTAGTGGACAGGGTGGGAACGAGCAGTACTTC,CSASGQGGNEQYF
TRBV6-4,NA,TRBJ2-3,NA,TGTGCCAGCAGCTTGACAGTACTCACAGATACGCAGTATTTT,CASSLTVLTDTQYF
TRBV7-8,many,TRBJ2-1,NA,TGTGCCAGCAGCTTAGGGTCTGTTGACTGGGCCGCCTACAATGAGCAGTTCTTC,CASSLGSVDWAAYNEQFF
TRBV7-9,few,TRBJ2-3,NA,TGTGCCAGCAGCTTATGGGTGCTGGGTGGCACAGATACGCAGTATTTT,CASSLWVLGGTDTQYF
TRBV24-1,NA,TRBJ2-3,NA,TGTGCCACCAGTGATCCACAGGATACCACAGATACGCAGTATTTT,CATSDPQDTTDTQYF
TRBV12-3/TRBV12-4,few,TRBJ2-7,TRBD2,TGTGCCAGCAGTGATACGGGACTAGCGGTAATTTACGAGCAGTACTTC,CASSDTGLAVIYEQYF
TRBV24-1,NA,TRBJ1-5,NA,TGTGCCACCAGTAAAGACAAGGAGCCCCAGCATTTT,CATSKDKEPQHF
TRBV24-1,NA,TRBJ2-1,TRBD1,TGTGCCACCAGTGACCCTACAAGCCGACAGGGGGGAATGAATGAGCAGTTCTTC,CATSDPTSRQGGMNEQFF
TRBV4-2,NA,TRBJ2-7,TRBD2,TGTGCCAGCAGCCCCGATGGGACTAGCGGGTTTTCAAAGTCCTACGAGCAGTACTTC,CASSPDGTSGFSKSYEQYF
TRBV5-1,NA,TRBJ2-7,NA,TGCGCCAGCATCCTGGGTCCGGGTTCCTACGAGCAGTACTTC,CASILGPGSYEQYF
TRBV7-3,NA,TRBJ1-2,NA,TGTGCCAGCAGCCCGACAGCCGCTCCCACTTATGGCTACACCTTC,CASSPTAAPTYGYTF
TRBV7-2,NA,TRBJ2-3,NA,TGTGCCAGCAGCTTCATGGCAGATACGCAGTATTTT,CASSFMADTQYF